This TCR beta chain was found in a study of cytomegalovirus exposure and HLA in healthy donors. Broader study findings: Some V segments, including TRBV6-2 and TRBV6-3, were excluded as indistinguishable. Among immune exposure information, only CMV serostatus was available.

A note on this clone: Its antigen is currently unknown.

The primer mix had 60 Vbeta and 13 Jbeta primers. Method: immunoSEQ multiplex PCR; TCRdb's copy keeps in-frame clones and lacks some. The sample records under 75,000 clones, 70% to 90% being singletons. CDR1 LNHDA and CDR2 SQIVND come from the germline V gene (reference sequence). The CDR3 covers 13 residues. V lost 7 bases and J lost 6, with 13 bases in between. The chain uses TRBV19 and TRBJ1-5; D is ambiguous. The specimen sequenced was PBMCs. The receptor was derived from a woman aged 25 to 39 in good health and CMV-seronegative. This CDR3 reads CASTPDGGQPQHF. For the CDR3, the DNA is TGTGCCAGTACCCCTGACGGCGGTCAGCCCCAGCATTTT.